Shown below are 13 T cell receptor beta chains from a single sample sequenced in a study of T cell responses to AZD1222 COVID-19 vaccine. Profiled with immunoSEQ multiplex PCR; TCRdb holds only in-frame clones, not every one. Here the sample spans 200,000 or so clones, almost 95% being singletons. Source: peripheral blood, taken on day 0 of AZD1222 vaccination. Receptors were obtained from an adult in good health.

This sequence joins TRBV7-8 and TRBJ1-5; D is undetermined. CDR1 and CDR2 (germline): SGHVS, FQNEAQ. V was cut by 5 bases and J by 0 bases, with 14 bases left in between. The CDR3 has 16 amino acids. The CDR3, as DNA: TGTGCCAGCAGCACCCGAGGACGGATTAGCAATCAGCCCCAGCATTTT. It yields the protein CASSTRGRISNQPQHF. The variable domain in full, completed from reference TRBV7-8 and TRBJ1-5, reads GAGVSQSPRYKVAKRGQDVALRCDPISGHVSLFWYQQALGQGPEFLTYFQNEAQLDKSGLPSDRFFAERPEGSVSTLKIQRTQQEDSAVYLCASSTRGRISNQPQHFGDGTRLSIL.

In this sample, this clone turned up once. The chain couples TRBV9 to TRBJ1-1; no firm D call. Trimming took 0 bases from V and 0 from J, leaving 9 bases between them. Germline V CDR1 and CDR2: SGDLS, YYNGEE. This CDR3 is 15 amino acids long. The CDR3 protein is CASSVGGRMNTEAFF. CDR3 DNA: TGTGCCAGCAGCGTAGGCGGCCGAATGAACACTGAAGCTTTCTTT.

J is TRBJ1-6 and V is TRBV3-1 (or the pseudogene TRBV3-2), with TRBD1 identical over 9 bases. Per germline, CDR1 LGHDT and CDR2 YNNKEL (reference sequence). Trimming took 4 bases from V and 10 from J; bases not matched to a gene: 11. CDR3 length: 16 residues. CDR3 nucleotide sequence: TGTGCCAGCAGCCCTAAGGGGACAGGGACCGGGTCACCCCTCCACTTT. Protein sequence: CASSPKGTGTGSPLHF.

The chain couples TRBV5-6 to TRBJ1-5; tentatively, D is TRBD1 (5 bases). V was shortened by 4 bases and J by 3 bases, with 17 bases between the two germline ends. Germline V gene data show CDR1 as SGHDT and CDR2 as YYEEEE. The CDR3 loop spans 16 amino acids. The CDR3 sequence is CASSPYMDMTNQPQHF. DNA for the CDR3: TGTGCCAGCAGCCCTTACATGGACATGACCAATCAGCCCCAGCATTTT.

The chain combines TRBV28 with TRBJ2-7; 7 nucleotides align to TRBD1. The CDR3 sequence is 15 residues long. J lost 1 base, V lost 6 bases, and 9 bases had no gene match. Germline values: CDR1 MDHEN, CDR2 SYDVKM. CDR3 DNA: TGTGCCAGCAGCCCCCGGACAGGTTTGTCCTACGAGCAGTACTTC. Its translation is CASSPRTGLSYEQYF.

The chain joins TRBV7-3 to TRBJ1-3, with D unclear. V lost 2 bases and J lost 0, with 2 bases in between. The CDR3 has 13 residues. CDR1 is SGHTA, CDR2 FQGTGA, per germline. The CDR3 is CASSLGSGNTIYF. The CDR3 nucleotides read TGTGCCAGCAGCTTAGGCTCTGGAAACACCATATATTTT.

V and J are TRBV19 and TRBJ2-3; TRBD1 agrees at 7 bases. CDR3 length: 17 amino acids. The germline V gene has CDR1 LNHDA and CDR2 SQIVND (reference sequence). With V trimmed by 5 bases and J by 1 base, 12 bases remained unmatched. Here the CDR3 DNA reads TGTGCCAGTAGTCGGGCAACCAGGGGGAGCGGCACAGATACGCAGTATTTT. It yields the protein CASSRATRGSGTDTQYF.

The chain links TRBV2 to TRBJ1-5; 9 bases map to TRBD1. V shed 4 bases and J 4 bases; nucleotides not matched to a gene: 5. Germline V gene lookup returns CDR1 SNHLY and CDR2 FYNNEI. The CDR3 has 15 residues. CDR3 nucleotides: TGTGCCAGCAGTGCAGGGACAGGGAGAAATCAGCCCCAGCATTTT. Encoded protein: CASSAGTGRNQPQHF.

The genes are TRBV6-2 or TRBV6-3 and TRBJ1-6; D is ambiguous. Trimming pared 5 bases from V and 12 bases from J, leaving 14 bases between. CDR1 and CDR2 from the germline V gene are MNHEY and SVGEGT. CDR3 length: 13 residues. The CDR3 region has the DNA TGTGCCAGCAGTACAACCCTCAGTAAACCCCTCCACTTT. As protein: CASSTTLSKPLHF.

The V call is TRBV2, the J call TRBJ1-2; D not resolved. Germline assignment: CDR1 SNHLY and CDR2 FYNNEI. V was trimmed by 6 bases and J by 5 bases, leaving 13 bases between them. The CDR3 is 13 amino acids. The CDR3 sequence: CASSQDLGYGYTF. In DNA, the CDR3 is TGTGCCAGCAGCCAAGACTTGGGTTATGGCTACACCTTC.

The V gene is TRBV4-1, the J gene TRBJ1-3; perhaps TRBD1 as D (5 bases). The CDR3 sequence is 16 residues long. The ends were cut back, 1 base at V and 4 bases at J, with 14 bases in the middle. Germline CDR1 MGHRA, CDR2 YSYEKL. The CDR3 here is CASSQGGFPEGNTIYF. Written as DNA, the CDR3 is TGCGCCAGCAGCCAAGGGGGCTTTCCGGAAGGAAACACCATATATTTT.

This sequence joins TRBV28 and TRBJ1-6; no clear D gene. The CDR3 length is 13 residues. V shed 10 bases and J shed 9 bases, with 16 bases lying between them. Per the germline V gene, CDR1 is MDHEN and CDR2 is SYDVKM. The CDR3 loop is CATADRPISPLHF. The DNA of the CDR3 is TGTGCCACCGCGGACCGACCGATTTCACCCCTCCACTTT.

This clone has more than one count but fewer than ten. The V call is TRBV6-4, the J call TRBJ1-2, with a possible D match to TRBD1 (6 bases). V lost 4 bases, J lost 0 bases, and 12 bases lay in between. The CDR3 is 15 amino acids. CDR1 and CDR2 (germline): MRHNA, SNTAGT. The CDR3 DNA follows: TGTGCCAGCAGTGCCGCGGCAGGGGCTAACTATGGCTACACCTTC. It encodes CASSAAAGANYGYTF.